This record concerns one T cell receptor (beta chain) sequence. What it binds is unknown. From 300 to 400 ng of RNA, a library with molecular barcoded alpha/delta and beta/gamma adaptors was made. TCRdb reprocessed the reads via MiXCR and lists one record per CDR3 protein. The sample contains about 40,000 distinct CDR3 sequences, 12% of which appear only once. This entry comes from a study of read filtering for tumor transcriptome and immune sequencing. Study in general: Transcriptome libraries were built from DNase-treated RNA.

Germline V gives CDR1 SNHLY, CDR2 FYNNEI. Trimming pared 1 base from V and 7 bases from J, leaving 13 bases between. This CDR3 comprises 15 residues. Every patient had bone marrow sampled while the disease was active. The study's findings and limits: This fraction held mixed bone marrow immune cells after CD138-negative sorting. IR-seq and RNA-seq agreed better without single-read clonotypes.

This TCR was sampled from a donor older than 35 with multiple myeloma. Sequenced input: a population of CD138-negative cells sorted from bone marrow. The rearrangement links TRBV2 to TRBJ1-4; no clear D. The CDR3 bases are TGTGCCAGCAGTGAAGGGGGAGCGTTACGTGAAAAACTGTTTTTT. Translating gives CASSEGGALREKLFF.